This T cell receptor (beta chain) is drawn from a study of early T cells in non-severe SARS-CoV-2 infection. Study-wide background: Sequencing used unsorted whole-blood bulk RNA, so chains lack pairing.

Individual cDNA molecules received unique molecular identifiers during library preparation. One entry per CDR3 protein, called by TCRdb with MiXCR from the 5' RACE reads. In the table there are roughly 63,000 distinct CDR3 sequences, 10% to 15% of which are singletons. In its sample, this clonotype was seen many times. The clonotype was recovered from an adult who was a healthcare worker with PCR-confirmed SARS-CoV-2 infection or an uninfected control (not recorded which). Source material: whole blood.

The CDR3 DNA follows: TGCGCCAGCAGCTTATGGGGTTCGGCTAGTATCACTGAAGCTTTCTTT. Amino acids: CASSLWGSASITEAFF. The chain links TRBV5-1 to TRBJ1-1, with D uncertain. The germline gives CDR1 SGHRS, CDR2 YFSETQ. V dropped 2 bases and J dropped 4 bases, with 18 bases sitting between them. CDR3 length equals 16 residues.